Listed below are T cell receptor beta chains from one sample, sequenced in a study of blood T cell dynamics during melanoma immunotherapy. Libraries were prepared by immunoSEQ multiplex PCR; TCRdb keeps only in-frame clonotypes and omits some of them. The sample lists over 10,000 clones, just over 90% seen once, with 0.18% in the top ten. The specimen was effector memory CD8+ T cells from blood, collected from a patient treated with checkpoint blockade. The receptors shown here come from a human donor with melanoma. Both conserved end residues are part of each CDR3. Fields, in order: D gene, V gene, J gene, clone size, CDR3 DNA, CDR3 protein. The D gene is left open where the match is weak. Only part of the rows carry a size: once, few, many, or a class if the clone is expanded.

d_call: NA; v_call: TRBV27; j_call: TRBJ1-4; clone_size: NA; cdr3_nt: TGTGCCAGCAGTTTATGGCCAACTAATGAAAAACTGTTTTTT; cdr3_aa: CASSLWPTNEKLFF
d_call: NA; v_call: TRBV28; j_call: TRBJ2-7; clone_size: NA; cdr3_nt: TGTGCCAGCAGTTTCCGAGCCATGGGGTACGAGCAGTACTTC; cdr3_aa: CASSFRAMGYEQYF
d_call: TRBD2; v_call: TRBV6-6; j_call: TRBJ2-1; clone_size: once; cdr3_nt: TGTGCCTCGCGGGAGGGTGGGAATGAGCAGTTCTTC; cdr3_aa: CASREGGNEQFF
d_call: TRBD1; v_call: TRBV19; j_call: TRBJ1-1; clone_size: NA; cdr3_nt: TGTGCCGCCAGCCCTGTTAACAGGGGGCTGACTGAAGCTTTCTTT; cdr3_aa: CAASPVNRGLTEAFF
d_call: NA; v_call: TRBV15; j_call: TRBJ2-3; clone_size: once; cdr3_nt: TGTGCCACCAGCAGAGAGGAGGGGACAGATACGCAGTATTTT; cdr3_aa: CATSREEGTDTQYF
d_call: NA; v_call: TRBV13; j_call: TRBJ2-1; clone_size: NA; cdr3_nt: TGTGCCAGCAGCCCACTACGGGGGTACTCCTACAATGAGCAGTTCTTC; cdr3_aa: CASSPLRGYSYNEQFF
d_call: NA; v_call: TRBV7-2; j_call: TRBJ1-3; clone_size: NA; cdr3_nt: TGTGCCAGCAGCTACCACATGGGAAACACCATATATTTT; cdr3_aa: CASSYHMGNTIYF
d_call: TRBD2; v_call: TRBV15; j_call: TRBJ2-5; clone_size: NA; cdr3_nt: TGTGCCACCAGCAGTGGAGCGGGGATCCAAGAGACCCAGTACTTC; cdr3_aa: CATSSGAGIQETQYF
d_call: NA; v_call: TRBV19; j_call: TRBJ1-5; clone_size: NA; cdr3_nt: TGTGCCAGTACGCCCAGGGACTTTAGCAATCAGCCCCAGCATTTT; cdr3_aa: CASTPRDFSNQPQHF
d_call: TRBD1; v_call: TRBV5-8; j_call: TRBJ2-7; clone_size: NA; cdr3_nt: TGTGCCAGCAGCTTTAGGGACTTAACTAGACAGGGGCCCTACGAGCAGTACTTC; cdr3_aa: CASSFRDLTRQGPYEQYF
d_call: NA; v_call: TRBV7-9; j_call: TRBJ2-1; clone_size: NA; cdr3_nt: TGTGCCAGCAGCTCAACGGTAGGGGATAGCTCCTACAATGAGCAGTTCTTC; cdr3_aa: CASSSTVGDSSYNEQFF
d_call: NA; v_call: TRBV19; j_call: TRBJ1-4; clone_size: NA; cdr3_nt: TGTGCCAGTAGTACAAGACTAGGGGAAAAACTGTTTTTT; cdr3_aa: CASSTRLGEKLFF
d_call: NA; v_call: TRBV27; j_call: TRBJ2-1; clone_size: NA; cdr3_nt: TGTGCCAGCAACAGCGGCCTAAACGATGAGCAGTTCTTC; cdr3_aa: CASNSGLNDEQFF
d_call: TRBD1; v_call: TRBV7-6; j_call: TRBJ2-7; clone_size: NA; cdr3_nt: TGTGCCAGCAGCTTCGACAGGGGCAGAAGTTACGAGCAGTACTTC; cdr3_aa: CASSFDRGRSYEQYF
d_call: NA; v_call: TRBV29-1; j_call: TRBJ1-4; clone_size: once; cdr3_nt: TGCAGCGCGGACCCTGACGGTAATGAAAAACTGTTTTTT; cdr3_aa: CSADPDGNEKLFF
d_call: NA; v_call: TRBV18; j_call: TRBJ1-1; clone_size: NA; cdr3_nt: TGTGCCAGCTCACCGGGCCCCCAGCAAAGTATGAACACTGAAGCTTTCTTT; cdr3_aa: CASSPGPQQSMNTEAFF
d_call: NA; v_call: TRBV5-1; j_call: TRBJ1-2; clone_size: NA; cdr3_nt: TGCGCCAGCAGCTTGGAGGGGTATGGCTACACCTTC; cdr3_aa: CASSLEGYGYTF
d_call: NA; v_call: TRBV2; j_call: TRBJ1-1; clone_size: NA; cdr3_nt: TGTGCCAGCAGTGATGACAGTGAAGCTTTCTTT; cdr3_aa: CASSDDSEAFF
d_call: TRBD2; v_call: TRBV29-1; j_call: TRBJ2-2; clone_size: NA; cdr3_nt: TGCAGCGTTGAGGGCGGGAGCGAGAACACCGGGGAGCTGTTTTTT; cdr3_aa: CSVEGGSENTGELFF
d_call: NA; v_call: TRBV29-1; j_call: TRBJ2-7; clone_size: NA; cdr3_nt: TGCAGCCTCGATGGGCGCGGTTACGAGCAGTACTTC; cdr3_aa: CSLDGRGYEQYF
d_call: NA; v_call: TRBV5-4; j_call: TRBJ2-5; clone_size: NA; cdr3_nt: TGTGCCAGCAGCTTGGCCGGGGGAGAGACCCAGTACTTC; cdr3_aa: CASSLAGGETQYF
d_call: TRBD1; v_call: TRBV29-1; j_call: TRBJ2-1; clone_size: NA; cdr3_nt: TGCAGCGCGACCAGAGCCGGGACAGGGAACTCCTACAATGAGCAGTTCTTC; cdr3_aa: CSATRAGTGNSYNEQFF
d_call: NA; v_call: TRBV7-9; j_call: TRBJ2-7; clone_size: NA; cdr3_nt: TGTGCCAGCAGCTCCTCGGCCTACGAGCAGTACTTC; cdr3_aa: CASSSSAYEQYF
d_call: NA; v_call: TRBV4-1; j_call: TRBJ1-2; clone_size: NA; cdr3_nt: TGCGCCAGCAGCCCTGCAGGCGGACGGGACGGCCTCAGCTACACCTTC; cdr3_aa: CASSPAGGRDGLSYTF
d_call: NA; v_call: TRBV19; j_call: TRBJ2-7; clone_size: NA; cdr3_nt: TGTGCCAGTAGTTCGTTACATTCCTCCTACGAGCAGTACTTC; cdr3_aa: CASSSLHSSYEQYF
d_call: NA; v_call: TRBV5-5; j_call: TRBJ1-2; clone_size: NA; cdr3_nt: TGTGCCAGCAGCCGCAGACAGGACAATAACTATGGCTACACCTTC; cdr3_aa: CASSRRQDNNYGYTF
d_call: NA; v_call: TRBV11-3; j_call: TRBJ1-3; clone_size: NA; cdr3_nt: TGTGCCAGCAGCTTAGAGTTTGCTTTTTCTGGAAACACCATATATTTT; cdr3_aa: CASSLEFAFSGNTIYF
d_call: NA; v_call: TRBV19; j_call: TRBJ2-7; clone_size: NA; cdr3_nt: TGTGCCAGTAGTTGGTCCGGGACGTTCACCTACGGGCAGTACTTC; cdr3_aa: CASSWSGTFTYGQYF
d_call: NA; v_call: TRBV2; j_call: TRBJ1-6; clone_size: NA; cdr3_nt: TGTGCCAGCAGTGACAAGGGGGTGCCTTCCCAATCACCCCTCCACTTT; cdr3_aa: CASSDKGVPSQSPLHF
d_call: TRBD2; v_call: TRBV13; j_call: TRBJ2-1; clone_size: NA; cdr3_nt: TGTGCCAGCAGCCAAAGCCTAGCGGGGACAGAAAATGAGCAGTTCTTC; cdr3_aa: CASSQSLAGTENEQFF
d_call: NA; v_call: TRBV27; j_call: TRBJ2-7; clone_size: NA; cdr3_nt: TGTGCCAGCAGTTTCGGCAGGACCTACGAGCAGTACTTC; cdr3_aa: CASSFGRTYEQYF
d_call: NA; v_call: TRBV19; j_call: TRBJ1-1; clone_size: NA; cdr3_nt: TGTGCCAGTAGTATTCGACTGAACACTGAAGCTTTCTTT; cdr3_aa: CASSIRLNTEAFF
d_call: TRBD1; v_call: TRBV6-5; j_call: TRBJ1-5; clone_size: NA; cdr3_nt: TGTGCCAGCAGTTCTTACAGGGGAAGGGACCAGCCCCAGCATTTT; cdr3_aa: CASSSYRGRDQPQHF
d_call: NA; v_call: TRBV7-2; j_call: TRBJ2-7; clone_size: NA; cdr3_nt: TGTGCCAGCAGCTTCTACGGCAGCCCTTACTACGAGCAGTACTTC; cdr3_aa: CASSFYGSPYYEQYF
d_call: NA; v_call: TRBV11-2; j_call: TRBJ2-7; clone_size: NA; cdr3_nt: TGTGCCAGCAGCTTCCATCTTACTACTCAGGGGACCTACTACGAGCAGTACTTC; cdr3_aa: CASSFHLTTQGTYYEQYF
d_call: TRBD2; v_call: TRBV7-8; j_call: TRBJ2-7; clone_size: NA; cdr3_nt: TGTGCCAGCAGCTTGGGAGGGGTCGAGCAGTACTTC; cdr3_aa: CASSLGGVEQYF
d_call: TRBD1; v_call: TRBV6-5; j_call: TRBJ1-1; clone_size: NA; cdr3_nt: TGTGCCAGCAGTTACAAACAGGGGGGGTGGACTGAAGCTTTCTTT; cdr3_aa: CASSYKQGGWTEAFF
d_call: NA; v_call: TRBV19; j_call: TRBJ2-7; clone_size: NA; cdr3_nt: TGTGCCAGTAGTTGGTCCGGGACGTTCACCTACGAGCAGTACTTC; cdr3_aa: CASSWSGTFTYEQYF
d_call: NA; v_call: TRBV28; j_call: TRBJ1-4; clone_size: once; cdr3_nt: TGTGCCAGCAACCCCGACAGGTTGAATGAAAAACTGTTTTTT; cdr3_aa: CASNPDRLNEKLFF
d_call: TRBD1; v_call: TRBV7-9; j_call: TRBJ2-2; clone_size: NA; cdr3_nt: TGTGCCAGCAGCTTCACCGGGACAGGGGGCAATTATAACACCGGGGAGCTGTTTTTT; cdr3_aa: CASSFTGTGGNYNTGELFF
d_call: NA; v_call: TRBV4-3; j_call: TRBJ1-2; clone_size: NA; cdr3_nt: TGCGCCAGCAGCCAAGATCGGGGGGTCGGCTATGGCTACACCTTC; cdr3_aa: CASSQDRGVGYGYTF
d_call: TRBD1; v_call: TRBV28; j_call: TRBJ2-1; clone_size: NA; cdr3_nt: TGTGCCAGCGGAAAAGACAGGGGGCTACCCCCCTATGAGCAGTTCTTC; cdr3_aa: CASGKDRGLPPYEQFF
d_call: NA; v_call: TRBV15; j_call: TRBJ2-1; clone_size: NA; cdr3_nt: TGTGCCACCAGCGGTACGGGACCTTACAATGAGCAGTTCTTC; cdr3_aa: CATSGTGPYNEQFF
d_call: NA; v_call: TRBV19; j_call: TRBJ2-7; clone_size: NA; cdr3_nt: TGTGCCAGTAGTATGACAGTAGCGGACGAGCAGTACTTC; cdr3_aa: CASSMTVADEQYF
d_call: TRBD1; v_call: TRBV28; j_call: TRBJ1-1; clone_size: few; cdr3_nt: TGTGCCAGCAGTATCCTCGGACAGGGTGTAAACACTGAAGCTTTCTTT; cdr3_aa: CASSILGQGVNTEAFF
d_call: TRBD1; v_call: TRBV7-6; j_call: TRBJ2-7; clone_size: NA; cdr3_nt: TGTGCCAGCAGGCGAAGGGGGCAAGGGGACGAGCAGTACTTC; cdr3_aa: CASRRRGQGDEQYF
d_call: TRBD1; v_call: TRBV7-8; j_call: TRBJ1-5; clone_size: NA; cdr3_nt: TGTGCCAGCAGCTTGGGACAGGGGGCCCATCAGCCCCAGCATTTT; cdr3_aa: CASSLGQGAHQPQHF
d_call: NA; v_call: TRBV6-5; j_call: TRBJ2-7; clone_size: few; cdr3_nt: TGTGCCAGCAGTTACTCCCATGACTACGAGCAGTACTTC; cdr3_aa: CASSYSHDYEQYF
d_call: NA; v_call: TRBV27; j_call: TRBJ2-3; clone_size: NA; cdr3_nt: TGTGCCAGCAGTTTAACGGGACCGGGAAGGGCGAGATCAGATACGCAGTATTTT; cdr3_aa: CASSLTGPGRARSDTQYF
d_call: NA; v_call: TRBV18; j_call: TRBJ1-4; clone_size: NA; cdr3_nt: TGTGCCAGCTCAGAGACACCAACTAATGAAAAACTGTTTTTT; cdr3_aa: CASSETPTNEKLFF
d_call: NA; v_call: TRBV11-2; j_call: TRBJ2-7; clone_size: NA; cdr3_nt: TGTGCCAGCAGCCCAACAGGGTACGAGCAGTACTTC; cdr3_aa: CASSPTGYEQYF
d_call: NA; v_call: TRBV5-1; j_call: TRBJ2-7; clone_size: once; cdr3_nt: TGCGCCAGCAGCTTGGCCCCAACCTACGAGCAGTACTTC; cdr3_aa: CASSLAPTYEQYF
d_call: TRBD2; v_call: TRBV27; j_call: TRBJ2-1; clone_size: NA; cdr3_nt: TGTGCCAGCAGTTCAGGGACTAGCGGGAGAAATGAGCAGTTCTTC; cdr3_aa: CASSSGTSGRNEQFF
d_call: TRBD2; v_call: TRBV7-9; j_call: TRBJ2-1; clone_size: NA; cdr3_nt: TGTGCCAGCAGCTGGGTTGGCGGGAGTACTGATGAGCAGTTCTTC; cdr3_aa: CASSWVGGSTDEQFF
d_call: NA; v_call: TRBV25-1; j_call: TRBJ2-7; clone_size: NA; cdr3_nt: TGTGCCAGCAGTGAATTAGAGGAATCCTACGAGCAGTACTTC; cdr3_aa: CASSELEESYEQYF